This is a list of T cell receptor beta chains from one sample in a study of identical twins. In TCRdb, the 5' RACE reads were re-called with MiXCR into one record per CDR3 protein. The table has 420,000 or so distinct CDR3 sequences, 18% seen once; the top ten hold around 12%. The sample comprised naive T cells sorted from blood. These receptors originate from a man in his fifties in good health. CDR3s include the opening cysteine and the closing phenylalanine or tryptophan. The order of the fields is CDR3 DNA, CDR3 protein, D gene, V gene, clone size, J gene, CDR3 length. D genes are given only for firm matches. Size tells how often a clone was seen (once, few, many) or the class of an expanded clone, and some rows leave it out.

CDR3nt: TGTGCCAGCAGTTTAAAACTCTCACTAGCGGGGGTCCCCTACGAGCAGTACTTC; CDR3aa: CASSLKLSLAGVPYEQYF; d_gene: TRBD2; v_gene: TRBV27; abundance: many; j_gene: TRBJ2-7; len: 18
CDR3nt: TGTGCCAGCAGCTCAAAAGGGGCGGGGGGCCACAATGAGCAGTTCTTC; CDR3aa: CASSSKGAGGHNEQFF; d_gene: TRBD2; v_gene: TRBV12-3/TRBV12-4; abundance: few; j_gene: TRBJ2-1; len: 16
CDR3nt: TGCGCCAGCAGCTTCCGAGCGGGGGGGCTAGCGGGAACAAATGAGCAGTACTTC; CDR3aa: CASSFRAGGLAGTNEQYF; d_gene: TRBD2; v_gene: TRBV5-1; abundance: NA; j_gene: TRBJ2-7; len: 18
CDR3nt: TGCAGCGCCGAAACACTAGTTGAGCAGTTCTTC; CDR3aa: CSAETLVEQFF; d_gene: NA; v_gene: TRBV29-1; abundance: few; j_gene: TRBJ2-1; len: 11
CDR3nt: TGTGCCAGCAGCTTAGGAGGGAGGGAACGTGGGGCCAACGTCCTGACTTTC; CDR3aa: CASSLGGRERGANVLTF; d_gene: TRBD2; v_gene: TRBV7-2; abundance: few; j_gene: TRBJ2-6; len: 17
CDR3nt: TGCAGTGCCCACCGCCTAGCGGGAGTTGGAGAGCAGTACTTC; CDR3aa: CSAHRLAGVGEQYF; d_gene: TRBD2; v_gene: TRBV20-1; abundance: NA; j_gene: TRBJ2-7; len: 14
CDR3nt: TGCAGTGCCACCGATTGGCGGGAGGCCTCCTACGAGCAGTACTTC; CDR3aa: CSATDWREASYEQYF; d_gene: TRBD2; v_gene: TRBV20-1; abundance: few; j_gene: TRBJ2-7; len: 15
CDR3nt: TGTGCCAGCAGTTTACCCCCAGGGGGCGGAGGAGGTTATGGCTACACCTTC; CDR3aa: CASSLPPGGGGGYGYTF; d_gene: TRBD1; v_gene: TRBV12-3/TRBV12-4; abundance: many; j_gene: TRBJ1-2; len: 17
CDR3nt: TGCAGCTGCCGCAGGCCGGCGTCCTACAATGAGCAGTTCTTC; CDR3aa: CSCRRPASYNEQFF; d_gene: NA; v_gene: TRBV20-1; abundance: NA; j_gene: TRBJ2-1; len: 14
CDR3nt: TGTGCCAGCAGCTTAGACAATCGGGGGACCGGGGAGCTGTTTTTT; CDR3aa: CASSLDNRGTGELFF; d_gene: NA; v_gene: TRBV11-2; abundance: NA; j_gene: TRBJ2-2; len: 15
CDR3nt: TGTGCCAGCAGCTTACTGGCTCCCACCTCCTCTGGGGCCAACGTCCTGACTTTC; CDR3aa: CASSLLAPTSSGANVLTF; d_gene: NA; v_gene: TRBV7-8; abundance: NA; j_gene: TRBJ2-6; len: 18
CDR3nt: TGCAGTGCCAAAAGGGCCAGGGCGCCCCAGCATTTT; CDR3aa: CSAKRARAPQHF; d_gene: NA; v_gene: TRBV20-1; abundance: many; j_gene: TRBJ1-5; len: 12
CDR3nt: TGTGCCATCAGTGAGTCAGAACTGTCACTTTATAGCAATCAGCCCCAGCATTTT; CDR3aa: CAISESELSLYSNQPQHF; d_gene: NA; v_gene: TRBV10-3; abundance: NA; j_gene: TRBJ1-5; len: 18
CDR3nt: TGTGCCAGCAGTCCTGGAGTGTTTAGGGGGACTAGCACAGATACGCAGTATTTT; CDR3aa: CASSPGVFRGTSTDTQYF; d_gene: NA; v_gene: TRBV12-3/TRBV12-4; abundance: NA; j_gene: TRBJ2-3; len: 18
CDR3nt: TGTGCCAGCAGTTTATCTACCGGGAGGGCGGCCAATGAGCAGTTCTTC; CDR3aa: CASSLSTGRAANEQFF; d_gene: TRBD2; v_gene: TRBV27; abundance: few; j_gene: TRBJ2-1; len: 16
CDR3nt: TGTGCCAGCCTTACTCCATACTCCTACGAGCAGTACTTC; CDR3aa: CASLTPYSYEQYF; d_gene: NA; v_gene: TRBV28; abundance: few; j_gene: TRBJ2-7; len: 13
CDR3nt: TGTGCCAGCAGTCGGACAGGGGTGGCATCCTACGAGCAGTACTTC; CDR3aa: CASSRTGVASYEQYF; d_gene: TRBD1; v_gene: TRBV2; abundance: few; j_gene: TRBJ2-7; len: 15
CDR3nt: TGTGCCAGCAGCTTAGGCAGGATAACTGAAGCTTTCTTT; CDR3aa: CASSLGRITEAFF; d_gene: NA; v_gene: TRBV7-2; abundance: many; j_gene: TRBJ1-1; len: 13
CDR3nt: TGCAGTGCTAGAGGGCGTTCCGGGGGTGACATTCAGTACTTC; CDR3aa: CSARGRSGGDIQYF; d_gene: NA; v_gene: TRBV20-1; abundance: NA; j_gene: TRBJ2-4; len: 14
CDR3nt: TGTGCCAGCTCACCCAGAGACGGGGGCTATCGCACCTTC; CDR3aa: CASSPRDGGYRTF; d_gene: NA; v_gene: TRBV18; abundance: few; j_gene: TRBJ1-2; len: 13
CDR3nt: TGTGCCAGCAGCCATATGTACGGGGAGCTGTTTTTT; CDR3aa: CASSHMYGELFF; d_gene: NA; v_gene: TRBV11-2; abundance: NA; j_gene: TRBJ2-2; len: 12
CDR3nt: TGTGCCAGCAGCGGTACAAAGGACACTGAAGCTTTCTTT; CDR3aa: CASSGTKDTEAFF; d_gene: NA; v_gene: TRBV7-6; abundance: many; j_gene: TRBJ1-1; len: 13
CDR3nt: TGTGCCAGCAGCGACTCCGGGACAGGGGACGAGCAGTACTTC; CDR3aa: CASSDSGTGDEQYF; d_gene: TRBD1; v_gene: TRBV9; abundance: NA; j_gene: TRBJ2-7; len: 14
CDR3nt: TGCGCCAGCAGCTTACAGACAGGGGGAAGCTCCTACAATGAGCAGTTCTTC; CDR3aa: CASSLQTGGSSYNEQFF; d_gene: TRBD1; v_gene: TRBV5-1; abundance: few; j_gene: TRBJ2-1; len: 17
CDR3nt: TGTGCCAGCAGCGGGACAGTGGGGGAGACCCAGTACTTC; CDR3aa: CASSGTVGETQYF; d_gene: TRBD1; v_gene: TRBV7-9; abundance: few; j_gene: TRBJ2-5; len: 13
CDR3nt: TGTGCCAGCGTCGGGACAGGGGGCTCCTACGAGCAGTACTTC; CDR3aa: CASVGTGGSYEQYF; d_gene: TRBD1; v_gene: TRBV28; abundance: NA; j_gene: TRBJ2-7; len: 14
CDR3nt: TGTGCCAGCAGCGCCGGGACAGGGCCCTACGAGCAGTACTTC; CDR3aa: CASSAGTGPYEQYF; d_gene: TRBD1; v_gene: TRBV25-1; abundance: many; j_gene: TRBJ2-7; len: 14
CDR3nt: TGCGCCAGCAGCGTACACAGGGGGCGCGGAGGGATTTCGGTTGAAAAACTGTTTTTT; CDR3aa: CASSVHRGRGGISVEKLFF; d_gene: TRBD1; v_gene: TRBV5-1; abundance: NA; j_gene: TRBJ1-4; len: 19
CDR3nt: TGTGCCTCCCAGAGAGGGGGCGACTACTCCTACAATGAGCAGTTCTTC; CDR3aa: CASQRGGDYSYNEQFF; d_gene: TRBD1; v_gene: TRBV9; abundance: few; j_gene: TRBJ2-1; len: 16
CDR3nt: TGTGCCAGCAGCGTAGGTCTAGCGGGAGGAAATGAGCAGTTCTTC; CDR3aa: CASSVGLAGGNEQFF; d_gene: TRBD2; v_gene: TRBV9; abundance: many; j_gene: TRBJ2-1; len: 15
CDR3nt: TGCGCCAGCAGCTTGGTGGGGGGGGTGAACACTGAAGCTTTCTTT; CDR3aa: CASSLVGGVNTEAFF; d_gene: NA; v_gene: TRBV5-1; abundance: many; j_gene: TRBJ1-1; len: 15
CDR3nt: TGCAGTGCATTGAACTCTGGGGCCAACGTCCTGACTTTC; CDR3aa: CSALNSGANVLTF; d_gene: NA; v_gene: TRBV20-1; abundance: NA; j_gene: TRBJ2-6; len: 13
CDR3nt: TGTGCCAGCAGTTCCAGAGAGGGGGGGGTGACTTCACCCCTCCACTTT; CDR3aa: CASSSREGGVTSPLHF; d_gene: NA; v_gene: TRBV7-2; abundance: few; j_gene: TRBJ1-6; len: 16
CDR3nt: TGCAGTGCTAGAATACAGGGGCCGCTGGGGCAGTTCTTC; CDR3aa: CSARIQGPLGQFF; d_gene: TRBD1; v_gene: TRBV20-1; abundance: NA; j_gene: TRBJ2-1; len: 13
CDR3nt: TGCAGTCAACCGAGCACTAGCGGCTCCTACAATGAGCAGTTCTTC; CDR3aa: CSQPSTSGSYNEQFF; d_gene: TRBD2; v_gene: TRBV20-1; abundance: few; j_gene: TRBJ2-1; len: 15
CDR3nt: TGTGCCAGTAGTACGGGACATCTCTACGAGCAGTACTTC; CDR3aa: CASSTGHLYEQYF; d_gene: NA; v_gene: TRBV19; abundance: NA; j_gene: TRBJ2-7; len: 13